The 13 T cell receptor beta chains in this list originate from one sample, sequenced in a study of cytomegalovirus exposure and HLA in healthy donors. Amplification used 60 Vbeta primers and 13 Jbeta primers. Libraries were prepared by immunoSEQ multiplex PCR; TCRdb keeps only in-frame clonotypes and omits some of them. Seen here are around 150,000 clones, approximately 61% observed once, and the top ten hold 1.5% to 2%. Sequencing was done on a sample of PBMCs. The receptors here all came from a human donor in good health.

The J gene is TRBJ2-1, the V gene TRBV2, with D possibly matching TRBD1 (6 bases). Trimming left V 2 bases short and J 0 bases short, with 8 bases between. CDR1 and CDR2 (germline): SNHLY, FYNNEI. CDR3 length: 15 amino acids. CDR3 coding DNA: TGTGCCAGCAGTGAACTGGACAGCTCCTACAATGAGCAGTTCTTC. Translation gives CASSELDSSYNEQFF.

CDR3 DNA: TGTGCCAGCAGTTACCCCCCTAACTACGAGCAGTACTTC. Protein product: CASSYPPNYEQYF. The V and J genes are TRBV6-5 and TRBJ2-7; D remains ambiguous. The germline V and J ends were trimmed by 2 bases and 3 bases, with 8 bases remaining between them. CDR3 length: 13 amino acids. In germline, CDR1 is MNHEY, CDR2 SVGAGI.

The chain links TRBV5-4 to TRBJ2-3; 10 bases align to TRBD2. This CDR3 is built from 14 residues. V was clipped by 3 bases and J by 4 bases; unmatched bases: 2. Per germline, CDR1 SGHNT and CDR2 YYREEE (reference sequence). The chain's CDR3 is CASSSAGGSDTQYF. The CDR3 DNA reads TGTGCCAGCAGCTCAGCGGGAGGGTCAGATACGCAGTATTTT.

The CDR3: CASSRDLSSYNEQFF. CDR3 nucleotide sequence: TGTGCCAGCAGCCGGGACTTAAGCTCCTACAATGAGCAGTTCTTC. The chain carries TRBV5-4 and TRBJ2-1; a possible D gene is TRBD2 (6 bases). With 4 bases removed from V and 0 bases from J, the gap between germline ends came to 11 bases. The CDR3 extends over 15 amino acids. Germline V gives CDR1 SGHNT, CDR2 YYREEE (reference sequence).

The gene calls are TRBV7-8 and TRBJ2-2; weak D call: TRBD1 (6 bases). This CDR3 region has 15 residues. From germline, CDR1 is SGHVS and CDR2 FQNEAQ. Deletions cut 1 base from V and 6 bases from J, with 12 bases between. The CDR3 protein is CASSLGGGNSGELFF. In DNA, the CDR3 is TGTGCCAGCAGCTTAGGAGGGGGTAACTCCGGGGAGCTGTTTTTT.

V gene TRBV7-3 combines with J gene TRBJ1-4, with 10 bases matching TRBD1. Losses at the gene ends were 3 bases for V and 7 bases for J; bases not matched to a gene: 14. The CDR3 spans 18 residues. Per germline, CDR1 SGHTA and CDR2 FQGTGA. The DNA for the CDR3 is TGTGCCAGCAGCTTTTTTACGGGACAGGGGCCCTTGGGTGAAAAACTGTTTTTT. The encoded protein is CASSFFTGQGPLGEKLFF. The variable domain in full, completed from reference TRBV7-3 and TRBJ1-4, reads GAGVSQTPSNKVTEKGKYVELRCDPISGHTALYWYRQSLGQGPEFLIYFQGTGAADDSGLPNDRFFAVRPEGSVSTLKIQRTERGDSAVYLCASSFFTGQGPLGEKLFFGSGTQLSVL.

The J gene is TRBJ2-5, the V gene TRBV19; 7 nucleotides agree with TRBD1. The CDR3 is 15 amino acids. Germline values: CDR1 LNHDA, CDR2 SQIVND (reference sequence). V shed 3 bases, J shed 4 bases, and the junction held 8 bases outside the gene matches. CDR3 loop: CASSINRGTGETQYF. CDR3 DNA sequence: TGTGCCAGTAGTATCAACAGGGGCACGGGAGAGACCCAGTACTTC.

The genes are TRBV12-5 and TRBJ2-2, with D hard to call. Looked up from germline, CDR1 is LGHNT and CDR2 is FRNRAP. This CDR3 has 13 residues. Between the trimmed V and J ends, which lost 5 bases and 2 bases, there was a span of 6 bases. In DNA form, the CDR3 reads TGTGCTAGTGGTCCCCTCAACACCGGGGAGCTGTTTTTT. It codes for CASGPLNTGELFF.

V usage is TRBV27 and J usage is TRBJ1-2, with D uncertain. Trimming removed 4 bases at V and 2 bases at J, with 11 bases between. Germline CDR1 reads MNHEY; CDR2 reads SMNVEV (reference sequence). This CDR3 has 14 residues. CDR3 sequence (DNA): TGTGCCAGCAGTTCCCTCAGTAAAAACTATGGCTACACCTTC. Translating it yields CASSSLSKNYGYTF.

The chain recombines TRBV18 with TRBJ1-4; D is undetermined. Per germline, CDR1 KGHSH and CDR2 LQKENI. CDR3 length: 14 amino acids. Between the trimmed V and J ends, which lost 4 bases and 0 bases, there was a span of 6 bases. The DNA for the CDR3 is TGTGCCAGCTCACGGTCAGCAACTAATGAAAAACTGTTTTTT. Amino acids: CASSRSATNEKLFF.

This rearrangement joins TRBV5-1 to TRBJ1-4, with 8 nucleotides matching TRBD1. The CDR3 consists of 15 residues. Trimming removed 4 bases from V and 6 bases from J; junction bases left unmatched: 8. Germline loops: CDR1 SGHRS, CDR2 YFSETQ. The CDR3 is CASSDGQGWDEKLFF. The CDR3, as DNA: TGCGCCAGCAGCGACGGACAGGGTTGGGATGAAAAACTGTTTTTT.

The chain has TRBV7-3 and TRBJ2-7; TRBD2 matches 7 bases. V lost 2 bases to trimming and J lost 0 bases; unmatched junction nucleotides: 4. Germline V lookup: CDR1 SGHTA, CDR2 FQGTGA. The CDR3 runs to 15 residues. The CDR3 DNA reads TGTGCCAGCAGCTTATTGCGGGAGAGCTCCTACGAGCAGTACTTC. This encodes CASSLLRESSYEQYF.

This clone was counted between two and nine times. The chain combines TRBV5-1 with TRBJ2-3, with D hard to call. The germline V and J ends were trimmed by 4 bases and 0 bases, with 12 bases remaining between them. There are 15 residues in the CDR3. Germline V gene sequence: CDR1 SGHRS, CDR2 YFSETQ. The CDR3 is CASSLTPASTDTQYF. DNA of the CDR3: TGCGCCAGCAGCCTGACTCCAGCTAGCACAGATACGCAGTATTTT.